These 3 T cell receptor beta chains originate from one sample sequenced in a study of T cell responses to AZD1222 COVID-19 vaccine. Assay: immunoSEQ multiplex PCR; the TCRdb copy retains only in-frame clones and omits some. Among about 140,000 clones listed, about 90% were seen once. Sequencing was performed on peripheral blood, taken on day 0 of AZD1222 vaccination. These receptors originate from an adult in good health.

The chain couples TRBV15 to TRBJ2-1; the D is unclear. CDR1 is LNHNV, CDR2 YYDKDF, per germline (reference sequence). V lost 5 bases and J lost 1, with 18 bases in between. The CDR3 sequence is 17 residues long. The CDR3 reads CATSPTGEAPSYNEQFF. Written as DNA, the CDR3 is TGTGCCACCAGCCCTACTGGAGAGGCACCTTCCTACAATGAGCAGTTCTTC.

The CDR3 DNA reads TGTGCCACCAGCAGAGCTAGCGGGAGGAACACCGGGGAGCTGTTTTTT. Translating it yields CATSRASGRNTGELFF. The V gene is TRBV15, the J gene TRBJ2-2, with 10 bases matching TRBD2. CDR1 and CDR2 from the germline V gene are LNHNV and YYDKDF (reference sequence). CDR3 length: 16 residues. The junction had 0 bases not matched to a gene; V was cut back by 1 base and J by 1 base.

The chain recombines TRBV7-9 with TRBJ2-7, with D perhaps TRBD1 (7 bases). CDR3 length: 15 amino acids. Between the trimmed V and J ends, which lost 2 bases and 7 bases, there was a span of 18 bases. The germline CDR1 and CDR2 sequences are SEHNR and FQNEAQ (reference sequence). The CDR3 DNA follows: TGTGCCAGCAGCTTAATCGGGGGACAGTTTGAGGAGCAGTACTTC. It encodes CASSLIGGQFEEQYF.